Below, 15 T cell receptor beta chains from the same sample are listed, as sequenced in a study of blood T cell repertoires in COVID-19. Data came from immunoSEQ multiplex PCR; TCRdb stores just in-frame clones and leaves some out. The sample yields over 150,000 clones, more than 80% seen once. Sequencing was done on a sample of PBMCs or T cells enriched from blood (not recorded which). The receptors stem from a man aged 35 to 55 who had recovered from COVID-19.

The V call is TRBV3-1 (or the pseudogene TRBV3-2), the J call TRBJ1-1; D gene ambiguous. V was cut by 3 bases and J by 1 base, with 6 bases left in between. The CDR3 consists of 13 residues. Germline loops: CDR1 LGHDT, CDR2 YNNKEL (reference sequence). CDR3 bases: TGTGCCAGCAGCCACAGGTGGAACACTGAAGCTTTCTTT. It yields the protein CASSHRWNTEAFF.

The rearrangement links TRBV5-5 to TRBJ2-2; 10 bases align to TRBD1. CDR1 and CDR2 from the germline V gene are SGHKS and YYEKEE (reference sequence). The CDR3 is 15 amino acids. J was trimmed by 5 bases and V by 4 bases; bases with no gene match: 5. CDR3 protein: CASSRTGGLTGELFF. The CDR3 DNA follows: TGTGCCAGCAGCCGGACAGGGGGTCTGACCGGGGAGCTGTTTTTT.

This clone was picked up one time. The chain joins TRBV23-1 to TRBJ2-7; 11 bases agree with TRBD2. TRBV23-1 carries the ORF label, with uncertain function. The CDR3 is 18 amino acids. V dropped 8 bases and J dropped 3; count of bases not matched to a gene: 18. In nucleotides, the CDR3 is TGCGCCAGCCGCCCCTCGGCTAGCGGGGGGTCCCCCTTCTACGAGCAGTACTTC. Protein sequence: CASRPSASGGSPFYEQYF.

The chain joins TRBV27 to TRBJ1-2; 11 positions match TRBD1. Germline V lookup: CDR1 MNHEY, CDR2 SMNVEV (reference sequence). V lost 5 bases, J lost 5 bases, and 13 bases stayed unmatched. This CDR3 region has 17 residues. The CDR3 spells CASSPPGQGGKGYGYTF. The CDR3 coding sequence is TGTGCCAGCAGTCCCCCGGGACAGGGGGGTAAAGGGTATGGCTACACCTTC.

V and J are TRBV2 and TRBJ1-2, with TRBD1 identical over 8 bases. Germline loops: CDR1 SNHLY, CDR2 FYNNEI. J gave up 7 bases and V 5 bases, and 9 bases lay outside the gene matches. This CDR3 spans 14 amino acids. The DNA of the CDR3 is TGTGCCAGCAGTCGGACAGGGTCAACAGGTGGCTACACCTTC. As protein: CASSRTGSTGGYTF.

This clone was observed a few times. The J gene is TRBJ2-6, the V gene TRBV6-4; possibly TRBD2 for D (6 bases). There are 16 residues in the CDR3. With 0 bases removed from V and 0 bases from J, the gap between germline ends came to 6 bases. Germline CDR1 MRHNA, CDR2 SNTAGT. The CDR3 loop reads CASSDSSGSGANVLTF. CDR3 in DNA: TGTGCCAGCAGTGACTCTAGCGGCTCTGGGGCCAACGTCCTGACTTTC.

The V and J genes are TRBV29-1 and TRBJ1-5, with D perhaps TRBD1 (5 bases). The CDR3 contains 14 residues. Trimming took off 1 base at V and 5 bases at J, with 12 bases between the two ends. Looked up from germline, CDR1 is SQVTM and CDR2 is ANQGSEA. DNA for the CDR3: TGCAGCGTTGAAGTCGGGGGTGTCGATCAGCCCCAGCATTTT. As protein: CSVEVGGVDQPQHF.

The V and J genes are TRBV7-3 and TRBJ2-6; 8 bases fit TRBD1. This CDR3 is 19 amino acids long. The V gene end was trimmed by 0 bases and the J gene end by 0 bases; junction bases not matched to a gene: 7. Looked up from germline, CDR1 is SGHTA and CDR2 is FQGTGA. The CDR3 DNA is TGTGCCAGCAGCTTAACTTCGACAGGGGTTTTCTCTGGGGCCAACGTCCTGACTTTC. Translated: CASSLTSTGVFSGANVLTF.

The genes are TRBV28 and TRBJ2-2; tentatively, D is TRBD1 (6 bases). Germline loops: CDR1 MDHEN, CDR2 SYDVKM. The CDR3 covers 16 residues. V was shortened by 4 bases and J by 3 bases, with 15 bases between the two germline ends. CDR3 sequence: CASSSHDRSYTGELFF. The CDR3 nucleotides read TGTGCCAGCAGTTCACATGACAGGTCCTACACCGGGGAGCTGTTTTTT.

V is TRBV28 and J is TRBJ1-6; D remains unclear. The germline gives CDR1 MDHEN, CDR2 SYDVKM. CDR3 length equals 12 residues. V lost 6 bases and J 12 bases, leaving 12 bases between the germline ends. CDR3 sequence (DNA): TGTGCCAGCAGCCCAACTCCGGGACCCCTCCACTTT. This gives the protein CASSPTPGPLHF.

The chain has TRBV6-5 and TRBJ2-7; 9 bases match TRBD1. This CDR3 contains 14 residues. The ends lost 5 bases at V and 2 bases at J; junction bases unmatched: 4. Germline CDR1 and CDR2: MNHEY and SVGAGI. The CDR3 DNA reads TGTGCCAGCAGTAAAACAGGGGGCGCCTACGAGCAGTACTTC. Its translation: CASSKTGGAYEQYF.

CDR3 coding DNA: TGTGCCAGCAGGATCTTTGCGGGTTTCGTTGCAGGCTACACCTTC. It encodes CASRIFAGFVAGYTF. The rearrangement joins TRBV2 to TRBJ1-2; D gene ambiguous. Germline V lookup: CDR1 SNHLY, CDR2 FYNNEI. Trimming pared 6 bases from V and 8 bases from J, leaving 22 bases between. This CDR3 is 15 amino acids long.

Many counts were recorded for this clone. The V and J genes are TRBV10-1 and TRBJ2-1; 9 nucleotides agree with TRBD1. Germline V gives CDR1 WNHNN, CDR2 SYGVQD (reference sequence). The junction had 7 bases not matched to a gene; V was cut back by 1 base and J by 6 bases. There are 16 residues in the CDR3. In nucleotides, the CDR3 is TGCGCCAGCAGTGAGTTCGTGACAGGGGGAACCAATGAGCAGTTCTTC. Translating gives CASSEFVTGGTNEQFF.

The chain employs TRBV28 and TRBJ1-5; D not certain. The V end lost 2 bases, the J end lost 5 bases, and 13 bases lay between the germline ends. The germline V gene encodes CDR1 MDHEN and CDR2 SYDVKM. The CDR3 loop spans 15 amino acids. This chain's CDR3 is CASSLMRGRDQPQHF. In DNA form, the CDR3 reads TGTGCCAGCAGTTTAATGAGAGGGAGGGATCAGCCCCAGCATTTT.

V usage is TRBV27 and J usage is TRBJ1-1; D unclear. There are 14 residues in the CDR3. Germline V lookup: CDR1 MNHEY, CDR2 SMNVEV (reference sequence). Trimming left V 5 bases short and J 1 base short, with 11 bases between. CDR3 loop: CASSPQNPNTEAFF. The CDR3 DNA reads as TGTGCCAGCAGTCCTCAGAACCCGAACACTGAAGCTTTCTTT.